The next 10 T cell receptor beta chains were all read from a single sample in a study of identical twins. TCRdb passed the 5' RACE reads through MiXCR, listing each CDR3 protein once. The table shows around 1.7 million distinct CDR3 sequences, with around a third occurring only once. The sample consisted of cord blood. All receptors come from a newborn girl in good health.

This clonotype occurred once. This chain connects TRBV5-1 to TRBJ1-1; D perhaps matches TRBD1 (6 bases). Germline CDR1 is SGHRS and CDR2 is YFSETQ. The CDR3 spans 15 residues. V was pared by 4 bases and J by 3 bases, with 16 bases between. CDR3 nucleotides: TGCGCCAGCAGCCTGGTGAGGGGGAGGGACACTGAAGCTTTCTTT. Its translation: CASSLVRGRDTEAFF.

The chain recombines TRBV12-3 or TRBV12-4 with TRBJ2-2, with TRBD2 identical over 10 bases. There are 16 residues in the CDR3. The V gene end was trimmed by 0 bases and the J gene end by 6 bases; junction bases not matched to a gene: 4. The CDR3 DNA is TGTGCCAGCAGTTTAGCGCTAGCGGGAGTGGCCGGGGAGCTGTTTTTT. Protein product: CASSLALAGVAGELFF.

The rearrangement links TRBV20-1 to TRBJ2-3; D perhaps matches TRBD2 (6 bases). V dropped 6 bases and J dropped 4 bases, with 14 bases sitting between them. Germline CDR1 and CDR2: DFQATT and SNEGSKA (reference sequence). The CDR3 consists of 13 residues. The CDR3 nucleotides are TGCAGTGCCTACGGGGGAGGCCCAGATACGCAGTATTTT. Its translation: CSAYGGGPDTQYF.

The chain is built from TRBV12-3 or TRBV12-4 and TRBJ1-6; unclear D gene. V lost 3 bases, J lost 6 bases, and 6 bases lay in between. There are 13 residues in the CDR3. The chain's CDR3 is CASSFRLNSPLHF. As DNA, the CDR3 is TGTGCCAGCAGTTTTCGACTTAATTCACCCCTCCACTTT.

The CDR3 sequence is CATSDESAPSGSYNEQFF. The CDR3 DNA follows: TGTGCCACCAGTGATGAGTCAGCCCCTAGCGGGAGCTACAATGAGCAGTTCTTC. The chain combines TRBV24-1 with TRBJ2-1; 10 bases are shared with TRBD2. This CDR3 has 18 residues. V lost 3 bases, J lost 3 bases, and 10 bases stayed unmatched. Germline assignment: CDR1 KGHDR and CDR2 SFDVKD.

The chain's CDR3 is CSARDFSGGAHEQFF. CDR3 in DNA: TGCAGTGCTAGAGATTTTAGCGGGGGGGCTCATGAGCAGTTCTTC. The chain recombines TRBV20-1 with TRBJ2-1, with 11 positions matching TRBD2. The V and J ends lost 0 bases and 8 bases, in that order; junction bases with no gene match: 6. The CDR3 is made up of 15 amino acids. The germline gives CDR1 DFQATT, CDR2 SNEGSKA (reference sequence).

This clonotype was observed a handful of times. This chain connects TRBV25-1 to TRBJ2-6; TRBD2 is a possible D gene (5 bases). The V gene's germline CDR1 is MGHDK and CDR2 SYGVNS. The CDR3 totals 15 residues. Trimming shortened V by 3 bases and J by 0 bases, and 6 bases separated the two germline ends. This chain's CDR3 is CASSDEGSGANVLTF. CDR3 coding DNA: TGTGCCAGCAGTGACGAGGGCTCTGGGGCCAACGTCCTGACTTTC.

The V and J genes are TRBV13 and TRBJ2-5; 15 bases agree with TRBD2. This CDR3 is 17 amino acids long. Germline V gene data show CDR1 as PRHDT and CDR2 as FYEKMQ (reference sequence). Trimming cost V 0 bases and J 11 bases; bases outside gene matches: 10. The CDR3 DNA sequence: TGTGCCAGCAGCTTAGGTGGACTAGCGGGGGGGCTGAATGAGCAGTACTTC. Its translation: CASSLGGLAGGLNEQYF.

This clonotype has only a few counts. The gene calls are TRBV5-1 and TRBJ1-1, with D perhaps matching TRBD1 (5 bases). CDR3 length equals 16 residues. The germline gives CDR1 SGHRS, CDR2 YFSETQ. Trimming took off 0 bases at V and 2 bases at J, with 14 bases between the two ends. CDR3 in amino acids: CASSLVGTDPNTEAFF. The CDR3 DNA follows: TGCGCCAGCAGCTTGGTTGGGACGGACCCAAACACTGAAGCTTTCTTT.

The chain is built from TRBV4-1 and TRBJ2-1, with 8 bases that match TRBD2. Germline-derived CDR1 and CDR2 are MGHRA and YSYEKL. Unmatched junction bases numbered 9, after V lost 1 base and J lost 4 bases. This CDR3 spans 17 amino acids. CDR3 coding DNA: TGCGCCAGCAGCCAAGGAAGGAAGCGGGGGCGATACAATGAGCAGTTCTTC. The encoded protein is CASSQGRKRGRYNEQFF.